This is a list of T cell receptor beta chains from one sample in a study of cytomegalovirus exposure and HLA in healthy donors. Here immunoSEQ multiplex PCR was the method, and the copy in TCRdb shows in-frame clones only, minus some. Of about 150,000 clones listed, around a tenth are singletons. The source material was PBMCs. All receptors derive from a man over 45 in good health and CMV-seronegative. CDR3s include the opening cysteine and the closing phenylalanine or tryptophan. The D gene is left open where the match is weak. Some rows mark clone size as missing; the rest say once, few, many or name a class of expanded clone.

D gene	clone size	J gene	V gene	CDR3 protein	CDR3 DNA
TRBD2	few	TRBJ2-7	TRBV7-8	CASSLSGSSYEQYF	TGTGCCAGCAGCTTGAGCGGGAGCTCCTACGAGCAGTACTTC
TRBD2	NA	TRBJ2-5	TRBV2	CASSVVPAGGQETQYF	TGTGCCAGCAGTGTCGTCCCAGCGGGGGGACAAGAGACCCAGTACTTC
TRBD1	NA	TRBJ1-1	TRBV2	CASSVTGNKNTEAFF	TGTGCCAGCAGTGTGACAGGGAATAAAAACACTGAAGCTTTCTTT
NA	NA	TRBJ2-3	TRBV25-1	CASSEGGTQYF	TGTGCCAGCAGTGAAGGAGGGACGCAGTATTTT
TRBD2	NA	TRBJ2-1	TRBV4-2	CASSQEEGGGLATPGEQFF	TGTGCCAGCAGCCAAGAAGAGGGGGGGGGACTAGCGACCCCAGGTGAGCAGTTCTTC
TRBD2	NA	TRBJ2-3	TRBV5-1	CASSLTTGLAEDTQYF	TGCGCCAGCAGCCTCACAACGGGACTAGCCGAAGATACGCAGTATTTT
TRBD1	NA	TRBJ2-2	TRBV4-2	CASSQLGQDTGELFF	TGTGCCAGCAGCCAATTAGGACAGGACACCGGGGAGCTGTTTTTT
NA	few	TRBJ1-4	TRBV27	CASSSNGATNEKLFF	TGTGCCAGCAGTTCTAACGGTGCAACTAATGAAAAACTGTTTTTT
TRBD2	few	TRBJ2-3	TRBV19	CASSMGLATDTQYF	TGTGCCAGTAGTATGGGACTAGCTACAGATACGCAGTATTTT
NA	NA	TRBJ2-7	TRBV6-6	CASSHRDGYEQYF	TGTGCCAGCAGCCACAGGGATGGGTACGAGCAGTACTTC
NA	NA	TRBJ1-5	TRBV19	CASSTRQAQPQHF	TGTGCCAGTAGTACTCGACAGGCCCAGCCCCAGCATTTT
NA	NA	TRBJ2-2	TRBV5-1	CASSSQDRESLTGELFF	TGCGCCAGCAGCTCGCAGGACAGAGAATCCCTCACCGGGGAGCTGTTTTTT
NA	NA	TRBJ2-7	TRBV11-2	CASSLRESLSYEQYF	TGTGCCAGCAGCCTACGGGAGTCCCTCTCCTACGAGCAGTACTTC
NA	NA	TRBJ1-1	TRBV6-5	CASRFGTANTEAFF	TGTGCCAGCAGATTCGGGACTGCGAACACTGAAGCTTTCTTT
TRBD1	few	TRBJ2-1	TRBV7-3	CASSLTTGGRGGQFF	TGTGCCAGCAGCTTAACGACAGGGGGCCGGGGGGGGCAGTTCTTC
TRBD1	few	TRBJ1-4	TRBV5-1	CASSSGGTGGEKLFF	TGCGCCAGCTCATCCGGCGGGACAGGGGGTGAAAAACTGTTTTTT
NA	few	TRBJ2-7	TRBV9	CASSVGGPGEQYF	TGTGCCAGCAGCGTCGGGGGGCCTGGAGAGCAGTACTTC
TRBD1	few	TRBJ2-7	TRBV5-4	CASSGGTGAFYEQYF	TGTGCCAGCAGCGGAGGGACAGGGGCGTTCTACGAGCAGTACTTC
NA	NA	TRBJ1-4	TRBV18	CASSPPSGGASTNEKLFF	TGTGCCAGCTCACCACCCTCCGGGGGGGCGTCAACTAATGAAAAACTGTTTTTT
TRBD2	few	TRBJ2-1	TRBV5-4	CASSSPGERGRGEQFF	TGTGCCAGCAGCTCCCCGGGTGAGCGGGGGAGGGGTGAGCAGTTCTTC
NA	NA	TRBJ2-4	TRBV7-8	CASSLVSGTKNIQYF	TGTGCCAGCAGCTTAGTCTCGGGTACCAAAAACATTCAGTACTTC
TRBD2	NA	TRBJ2-5	TRBV9	CASSLGTSGSVKETQYF	TGTGCCAGCAGCCTCGGGACTAGCGGGAGCGTAAAAGAGACCCAGTACTTC
TRBD1	NA	TRBJ2-3	TRBV7-2	CASSFRTGGSSEGTQYF	TGTGCCAGCAGCTTCCGAACAGGGGGGTCCTCCGAGGGGACGCAGTATTTT
NA	few	TRBJ1-6	TRBV7-6	CASSLGPGPSNSPLHF	TGTGCCAGCAGCTTAGGTCCAGGGCCCTCCAATTCACCCCTCCACTTT
TRBD2	few	TRBJ2-3	TRBV7-8	CASSSPGLAGDDTQYF	TGTGCCAGCAGCTCACCGGGACTAGCGGGAGATGATACGCAGTATTTT
TRBD1	many	TRBJ1-2	TRBV6-5	CASSSRTGWYGYTF	TGTGCCAGCAGTTCAAGGACAGGGTGGTATGGCTACACCTTC
TRBD2	few	TRBJ2-5	TRBV7-2	CASSLVSSGGQETQYF	TGTGCCAGCAGCTTAGTGTCTAGCGGTGGCCAAGAGACCCAGTACTTC
TRBD2	NA	TRBJ2-7	TRBV7-2	CASTLAGGAREQYF	TGTGCCAGCACCTTAGCGGGAGGGGCCCGCGAGCAGTACTTC
NA	NA	TRBJ2-6	TRBV13	CASSPPGRDSEGANVLTF	TGTGCCAGCAGCCCCCCGGGACGGGACTCGGAGGGGGCCAACGTCCTGACTTTC
TRBD2	NA	TRBJ2-7	TRBV5-1	CASRTSSLTYEQYF	TGCGCCAGCAGGACTAGCTCCCTTACCTACGAGCAGTACTTC
NA	NA	TRBJ2-3	TRBV27	CASSSLRTLGDTQYF	TGTGCCAGCAGTTCACTCAGGACTCTAGGAGATACGCAGTATTTT
NA	few	TRBJ2-5	TRBV11-2	CASSLVNPGQQETQYF	TGTGCCAGCAGCTTAGTTAACCCGGGACAACAAGAGACCCAGTACTTC
NA	NA	TRBJ2-1	TRBV28	CASSRVYNEQFF	TGTGCCAGCAGTAGAGTTTACAATGAGCAGTTCTTC
NA	NA	TRBJ1-4	TRBV11-2	CASSLGLQNEKLFF	TGTGCCAGCAGCCTAGGGTTACAGAATGAAAAACTGTTTTTT
TRBD1	NA	TRBJ2-1	TRBV27	CASRPGPGQGKSEQFF	TGTGCCAGCAGACCAGGCCCGGGACAGGGAAAAAGTGAGCAGTTCTTC
NA	NA	TRBJ2-7	TRBV27	CASSLGIDSAYEQYF	TGTGCCAGCAGTTTAGGAATAGACAGTGCCTACGAGCAGTACTTC
NA	NA	TRBJ1-1	TRBV30	CAWSQGTTSRAFF	TGTGCCTGGAGCCAGGGAACCACAAGTAGAGCTTTCTTT
TRBD2	few	TRBJ2-7	TRBV28	CASSFPRGGSAHEQYF	TGTGCCAGCAGTTTCCCACGTGGCGGGAGCGCCCACGAGCAGTACTTC
TRBD1	NA	TRBJ2-2	TRBV19	CASSIRGQGFTGELFF	TGTGCCAGTAGTATTAGGGGACAGGGGTTCACCGGGGAGCTGTTTTTT
TRBD2	few	TRBJ2-2	TRBV5-1	CASSLVGLAGGTGELFF	TGCGCCAGCAGCTTGGTTGGACTAGCGGGAGGAACTGGGGAGCTGTTTTTT
NA	few	TRBJ1-1	TRBV7-6	CASSFTGMNTEAFF	TGTGCCAGCAGCTTTACGGGTATGAACACTGAAGCTTTCTTT
TRBD1	NA	TRBJ1-2	TRBV19	CASSEGTGGHYGYTF	TGTGCCAGTAGTGAAGGGACAGGGGGCCACTATGGCTACACCTTC
TRBD2	NA	TRBJ2-7	TRBV5-1	CASSPSSGRVYEQYF	TGCGCCAGCAGTCCTTCTAGCGGGAGGGTCTACGAGCAGTACTTC
NA	NA	TRBJ2-3	TRBV2	CASSETDTDTQYF	TGTGCCAGCAGTGAGACAGATACAGATACGCAGTATTTT
NA	many	TRBJ1-3	TRBV21-1	CASRPQGDNTSSGNTIYF	TGTGCCAGCAGACCCCAGGGGGACAACACGAGCTCTGGAAACACCATATATTTT
NA	few	TRBJ2-1	TRBV30	CAWMSITSYNEQFF	TGTGCCTGGATGTCCATAACTTCTTACAATGAGCAGTTCTTC
NA	few	TRBJ1-2	TRBV7-2	CASSLEGWGGYTF	TGTGCCAGCAGCTTAGAAGGGTGGGGCGGCTACACCTTC
TRBD1	NA	TRBJ2-3	TRBV27	CASSRQGSTDTQYF	TGTGCCAGCAGCAGACAGGGAAGCACAGATACGCAGTATTTT
TRBD2	NA	TRBJ2-5	TRBV6-5	CASSWTSRQETQYF	TGTGCCAGCAGTTGGACTAGCCGTCAAGAGACCCAGTACTTC
NA	NA	TRBJ1-2	TRBV29-1	CSVEGWGGTGYTF	TGCAGCGTTGAAGGGTGGGGAGGAACTGGCTACACCTTC
NA	few	TRBJ1-3	TRBV18	CASSPDSPGNTIYF	TGTGCCAGCTCACCTGACTCCCCTGGAAACACCATATATTTT
NA	NA	TRBJ2-2	TRBV5-1	CASAVGDTGELFF	TGCGCCAGCGCCGTTGGAGACACCGGGGAGCTGTTTTTT
NA	NA	TRBJ2-7	TRBV6-5	CASSYSLNTGEQYF	TGTGCCAGCAGTTATTCCCTGAACACCGGGGAGCAGTACTTC